These 3 T cell receptor beta chains were all obtained from the same sample, sequenced in a study of cytomegalovirus exposure and HLA in healthy donors. The study ran its PCR with 60 Vbeta and 13 Jbeta primers. Profiling relied on immunoSEQ multiplex PCR, and the TCRdb table lists in-frame clones only, not all of them. The sample consists of approximately 190,000 clones, 70% to 90% of them appearing once. Input material: PBMCs. Source of these receptors: a woman aged 18-35 years in good health and CMV-seropositive.

The V call is TRBV18, the J call TRBJ1-1, with unresolved D. This CDR3 has 15 amino acids. V lost 1 base and J lost 4, with 13 bases in between. Germline V gene sequence: CDR1 KGHSH, CDR2 LQKENI. CDR3 sequence reads: CASSPQEGGVTEAFF. The CDR3 coding sequence is TGTGCCAGCTCACCACAAGAGGGAGGCGTCACTGAAGCTTTCTTT.

The CDR3 loop reads CASSLGQGEADTQYF. CDR3 DNA sequence: TGTGCCAGCAGCTTGGGGCAGGGTGAGGCAGATACGCAGTATTTT. This sequence joins TRBV5-4 and TRBJ2-3; TRBD1 might be the D (5 bases). Germline loops: CDR1 SGHNT, CDR2 YYREEE (reference sequence). V lost 0 bases and J 4 bases, leaving 12 bases between the germline ends. CDR3 length: 15 residues.

CDR3 in DNA: TGTGCCAGCAGCTTGGTACAGGGTGCTCAGCCCCAGCATTTT. Its protein is CASSLVQGAQPQHF. The chain carries TRBV5-8 and TRBJ1-5, with a weak D call TRBD1 (6 bases). V shed 0 bases and J shed 6 bases, with 10 bases lying between them. CDR3 length equals 14 residues. CDR1 SGHTS and CDR2 YDEGEE come from the germline V gene.